The 20 T cell receptor beta chains given below trace back to one sample, sequenced in a study of CD8+ T cells in alopecia areata. Regarding treatment: oral pan-JAK inhibitor, 5-10 mg twice daily. cDNA prepared by RNA extraction and subsequent reverse transcription served as the template for sequencing. TCRdb's table, derived via immunoSEQ multiplex PCR, lists solely in-frame clones and lacks some. The table records more than 150,000 clones, about 60% of them present only once. The sequencing here drew on CD4+ T cells sorted from blood, taken at week 4, from a patient treated with tofacitinib. All receptors come from a human donor with alopecia areata.

This clone was seen a few times. V is TRBV28 and J is TRBJ2-3; no definite D call. Per germline, CDR1 MDHEN and CDR2 SYDVKM. V dropped 10 bases and J dropped 5 bases, with 10 bases sitting between them. The CDR3 loop spans 11 amino acids. CDR3 in DNA: TGTGCCATCTCGCTCGGAGATACGCAGTATTTT. Translated: CAISLGDTQYF.

This sequence joins TRBV7-8 and TRBJ2-7; TRBD2 might be the D (5 bases). The V and J ends lost 5 bases and 0 bases respectively, with 11 bases between them. Germline values: CDR1 SGHVS, CDR2 FQNEAQ. This CDR3 is 14 amino acids long. The DNA of the CDR3 is TGTGCCAGCAGCAACGGGAAGGGCTCCTACGAGCAGTACTTC. This gives the protein CASSNGKGSYEQYF. Together with reference TRBV7-8 and TRBJ2-7, the CDR3 gives the full variable domain: GAGVSQSPRYKVAKRGQDVALRCDPISGHVSLFWYQQALGQGPEFLTYFQNEAQLDKSGLPSDRFFAERPEGSVSTLKIQRTQQEDSAVYLCASSNGKGSYEQYFGPGTRLTVT.

This rearrangement joins TRBV29-1 to TRBJ1-2, with TRBD1 matching 7 bases. This CDR3 has 13 amino acids. The junction had 12 bases not matched to a gene; V was cut back by 7 bases and J by 7 bases. Germline lookup yields CDR1 SQVTM and CDR2 ANQGSEA. The CDR3 loop is CSAEKGQASGYTF. In DNA, the CDR3 is TGCAGCGCCGAAAAAGGACAGGCGAGTGGCTACACCTTC.

The rearrangement uses TRBV28 and TRBJ2-5; no definite D call. Germline V gene data show CDR1 as MDHEN and CDR2 as SYDVKM. V was cut by 2 bases and J by 4 bases, with 11 bases left in between. The CDR3 is 14 amino acids. In nucleotides, the CDR3 is TGTGCCAGCAGTTTAGGTGGGGATAGAGAGACCCAGTACTTC. Amino acids: CASSLGGDRETQYF.

This clone came up once. The chain has TRBV2 and TRBJ2-3; D gene uncertain. Germline CDR1 is SNHLY and CDR2 is FYNNEI. The V end was cut by 1 base, the J end by 3 bases, with 2 bases between. The CDR3 totals 12 residues. The CDR3 region is CASSEETDTQYF. The CDR3 bases are TGTGCCAGCAGTGAAGAAACAGATACGCAGTATTTT.

This sequence joins TRBV5-1 and TRBJ2-5; TRBD2 agrees at 13 bases. V trimming: 1 base; J trimming: 2 bases; junction bases outside the gene matches: 2. The CDR3 has 16 amino acids. Germline-derived CDR1 and CDR2 are SGHRS and YFSETQ. The CDR3 DNA follows: TGCGCCAGCAGCTTGTTGACTAGCGGGGGGCAAGAGACCCAGTACTTC. Translation gives CASSLLTSGGQETQYF.

This clone was counted a single time. The chain combines TRBV29-1 with TRBJ2-1, with D possibly TRBD2 on 5 matching bases. V was pared by 0 bases and J by 3 bases, with 12 bases between. In germline, CDR1 is SQVTM, CDR2 ANQGSEA. The CDR3 is made up of 15 amino acids. CDR3 coding DNA: TGCAGCGTTGAAGATGTAGGGAGCAACTACAATGAGCAGTTCTTC. Protein sequence: CSVEDVGSNYNEQFF.

The rearrangement uses TRBV29-1 and TRBJ1-6; a weak D match, TRBD1 (5 bases). The CDR3 length is 14 residues. The germline V gene has CDR1 SQVTM and CDR2 ANQGSEA. Trimming stripped 8 bases from V and 6 bases from J, with 17 bases between. The DNA of the CDR3 is TGCAGCTCCCAAACGGGGGGGGGTAATTCACCCCTCCACTTT. This sequence encodes CSSQTGGGNSPLHF. Looking up the rest from reference TRBV29-1 and TRBJ1-6 gives the full variable domain: SAVISQKPSRDICQRGTSLTIQCQVDSQVTMMFWYRQQPGQSLTLIATANQGSEATYESGFVIDKFPISRPNLTFSTLTVSNMSPEDSSIYLCSSQTGGGNSPLHFGNGTRLTVT.

The chain recombines TRBV27 with TRBJ1-1, with TRBD1 matching over 8 bases. Looked up from germline, CDR1 is MNHEY and CDR2 is SMNVEV (reference sequence). With V trimmed by 6 bases and J by 0 bases, 3 bases remained unmatched. The length of the CDR3 is 14 residues. CDR3: CASSNRGMNTEAFF. The CDR3 nucleotides read TGTGCCAGCAGCAACAGGGGGATGAACACTGAAGCTTTCTTT.

This sequence joins TRBV30 and TRBJ2-1; D is perhaps TRBD1 or TRBD2 (5 bases each). Germline V gene data show CDR1 as GTSNPN and CDR2 as SVGIG (reference sequence). The CDR3 consists of 16 residues. V was clipped by 4 bases and J by 0 bases, with 16 bases between them. The CDR3 region has the DNA TGTGCCTGGACTTCTTGGAAGGGGAGCTCCTACAATGAGCAGTTCTTC. Protein: CAWTSWKGSSYNEQFF.

This chain uses TRBV7-9 with TRBJ1-6; no clear D. The V end lost 5 bases, the J end lost 7 bases, and 9 bases lay between the germline ends. Germline V CDR1 and CDR2: SEHNR, FQNEAQ (reference sequence). The CDR3 sequence is 13 residues long. The CDR3 DNA reads TGTGCCAGCAGCCCCCGTCAGAATTCACCCCTCCACTTT. This gives the protein CASSPRQNSPLHF.

The genes are TRBV6-1 and TRBJ1-4, with a tentative D call TRBD1 (5 bases). This CDR3 spans 14 amino acids. Trimming left V 5 bases short and J 5 bases short, with 12 bases between. CDR1 MNHNS and CDR2 SASEGT come from the germline V gene. The CDR3 coding sequence is TGTGCCAGCAGTCCCGGGACTACCAATGAAAAACTGTTTTTT. It translates to CASSPGTTNEKLFF.

The J gene is TRBJ1-2, the V gene TRBV5-1; TRBD1 might be the D (5 bases). Germline V lookup: CDR1 SGHRS, CDR2 YFSETQ. The CDR3 is 14 amino acids. V dropped 5 bases and J dropped 4 bases, with 15 bases sitting between them. The CDR3 sequence is CASRNAQGGYGYTF. The CDR3 bases are TGCGCCAGCAGAAACGCGCAGGGTGGCTATGGCTACACCTTC.

The chain uses TRBV4-1 and TRBJ2-2; the D gene is possibly TRBD2 (5 bases). The CDR3 contains 15 residues. Germline CDR1 and CDR2: MGHRA and YSYEKL. V was shortened by 0 bases and J by 6 bases, with 11 bases between the two germline ends. CDR3 DNA: TGCGCCAGCAGCCAAGAGGCTAGCCCCTCCGGGGAGCTGTTTTTT. It translates to CASSQEASPSGELFF.

The chain joins TRBV9 to TRBJ2-5; 13 bases agree with TRBD2. CDR3 length equals 16 residues. The junction had 8 bases not matched to a gene; V was cut back by 4 bases and J by 5 bases. Germline V gives CDR1 SGDLS, CDR2 YYNGEE. The CDR3 is CASSPRTSGGGETQYF. CDR3 DNA: TGTGCCAGCAGCCCCCGGACTAGCGGGGGCGGGGAGACCCAGTACTTC.

The genes are TRBV2 and TRBJ1-3; no definite D call. The CDR3 spans 13 residues. V was clipped by 6 bases and J by 0 bases, with 6 bases between them. The germline V gene encodes CDR1 SNHLY and CDR2 FYNNEI. The CDR3 nucleotides read TGTGCCAGCAGAGTGGGCTCTGGAAACACCATATATTTT. It codes for CASRVGSGNTIYF.

This clone has only a few counts. V is TRBV7-9 and J is TRBJ2-1, with 7 nucleotides matching TRBD2. V trimming: 5 bases; J trimming: 0 bases; junction bases outside the gene matches: 4. This CDR3 region has 15 residues. CDR1 and CDR2 from the germline V gene are SEHNR and FQNEAQ (reference sequence). The chain's CDR3 is CASSPRGSSYNEQFF. CDR3 DNA sequence: TGTGCCAGCAGCCCGCGGGGGAGCTCCTACAATGAGCAGTTCTTC. Combining the CDR3 with reference TRBV7-9 and TRBJ2-1 gives the whole variable domain DTGVSQNPRHKITKRGQNVTFRCDPISEHNRLYWYRQTLGQGPEFLTYFQNEAQLEKSRLLSDRFSAERPKGSFSTLEIQRTEQGDSAMYLCASSPRGSSYNEQFFGPGTRLTVL.

V is TRBV5-1 and J is TRBJ2-7; 8 bases line up with TRBD2. The CDR3 length is 14 residues. The germline V gene encodes CDR1 SGHRS and CDR2 YFSETQ. Unmatched junction bases numbered 4, after V lost 2 bases and J lost 3 bases. The CDR3 DNA follows: TGCGCCAGCAGCTTAAGGACTAGCAGCTACGAGCAGTACTTC. This sequence encodes CASSLRTSSYEQYF.

CDR3 bases: TGTGCTAGTGGACGTGACCTGGGAGGCTACACCTTC. It is translated as CASGRDLGGYTF. The chain employs TRBV12-5 and TRBJ1-2, with D hard to call. Deletions cut 6 bases from V and 8 bases from J, with 13 bases between. This CDR3 is 12 amino acids long. Germline V gene lookup returns CDR1 LGHNT and CDR2 FRNRAP.

V gene TRBV5-4 combines with J gene TRBJ1-1; 10 bases are a match to TRBD1. The CDR3 runs 14 residues. V dropped 7 bases and J dropped 4; count of bases not matched to a gene: 7. Germline V gene sequence: CDR1 SGHNT, CDR2 YYREEE (reference sequence). CDR3 DNA sequence: TGTGCCAGCGAGGGCGGGGACAGGGGCACTGAAGCTTTCTTT. The encoded protein is CASEGGDRGTEAFF. Together with reference TRBV5-4 and TRBJ1-1, the CDR3 gives the full variable domain: ETGVTQSPTHLIKTRGQQVTLRCSSQSGHNTVSWYQQALGQGPQFIFQYYREEENGRGNFPPRFSGLQFPNYSSELNVNALELDDSALYLCASEGGDRGTEAFFGQGTRLTVV.